This is a list of T cell receptor beta chains from one sample in a study of blood T cell repertoires in COVID-19. Repertoires were generated with immunoSEQ multiplex PCR, while TCRdb's copy carries only in-frame clones and drops some. The profile shows 120,000 to 150,000 clones, around 80% of them singletons. Sequences were obtained from peripheral blood. All receptors derive from a man in his sixties with acute or convalescent COVID-19. The CDR3 runs from the conserved cysteine through the conserved F or W. Each record gives: J gene, CDR3 length, V gene, clone size, D gene, CDR3 DNA, CDR3 protein. D genes are given only for firm matches. Clone size is given for some rows only: seen once, a few or many times, or a class if the clone is expanded.

TRBJ2-1	14	TRBV28	.	TRBD1	TGTGCCAGCAGCGTTAGGACAGGCCCCCCCAAGCAGTTCTTC	CASSVRTGPPKQFF
TRBJ1-1	14	TRBV7-9	.	.	TGTGCCAGCAGCTTAGAGTCAGGGCAACCTAAAGCTTTCTTT	CASSLESGQPKAFF
TRBJ1-4	12	TRBV21-1	.	.	TGTGCCAGCAGCAAACCCAGGGGACAACTGTTTTTT	CASSKPRGQLFF
TRBJ2-7	15	TRBV4-1	.	TRBD1	TGCGCCAGCAGCCAAGAAGGGACAGGGATTCGCGAGCAGTACTTC	CASSQEGTGIREQYF
TRBJ2-1	15	TRBV10-3	.	TRBD1	TGTGCCATCAGTCTGGCAGGGGGCATATACAATGAGCAGTTCTTC	CAISLAGGIYNEQFF
TRBJ1-1	14	TRBV5-6	.	.	TGTGCCAGCAGCTTTCGGGGGGTGGGCACTGAAGCTTTCTTT	CASSFRGVGTEAFF
TRBJ2-3	15	TRBV24-1	.	.	TGTGCCACCAGTGATTACGAGAGTTACACAGATACGCAGTATTTT	CATSDYESYTDTQYF
TRBJ1-2	15	TRBV9	few	TRBD1	TGTGCCAGCAGCATTTGGACAGGGGGAAAGAATGGCTACACCTTC	CASSIWTGGKNGYTF
TRBJ1-6	12	TRBV6-1	.	.	TGTGCCAGCAGTGAGGGGGGTTCACCCCTCCACTTT	CASSEGGSPLHF
TRBJ1-6	15	TRBV6-2/TRBV6-3	.	TRBD1	TGTGCCAGCAGTTACCTGGGACAGAGTTATTCACCCCTCCACTTT	CASSYLGQSYSPLHF
TRBJ1-1	13	TRBV5-8	.	TRBD1	TGTGCCAGCAGATTAACAGGGGGCACTGAAGCTTTCTTT	CASRLTGGTEAFF
TRBJ2-3	15	TRBV9	.	.	TGTGCCAGCTCTCATGGGGGCCCACACACAGATACGCAGTATTTT	CASSHGGPHTDTQYF
TRBJ2-1	14	TRBV19	.	TRBD2	TGTGCCACCCGAGGGACTAGCGGGAGCAATGAGCAGTTCTTC	CATRGTSGSNEQFF
TRBJ2-1	12	TRBV18	.	.	TGTGCCAGCTCACCACGTTCCGATGAGCAGTTCTTC	CASSPRSDEQFF
TRBJ2-3	15	TRBV2	many	TRBD2	TGTGCCAGCAGCATTAGCGGGACTAGCACAGATACGCAGTATTTT	CASSISGTSTDTQYF
TRBJ2-5	14	TRBV11-2	.	.	TGTGCCAGCAGCCTTGGGACTGTTCAAGAGACCCAGTACTTC	CASSLGTVQETQYF
TRBJ1-5	13	TRBV28	.	.	TGTGCCAGCAGTTTTGCGGGGAATCAGCCCCAGCATTTT	CASSFAGNQPQHF
TRBJ2-2	15	TRBV11-3	.	.	TGTGCCAGCAGCTCCGGGACTTTCAACACCGGGGAGCTGTTTTTT	CASSSGTFNTGELFF
TRBJ1-5	15	TRBV5-5	.	.	TGTGCCAGCAGCTTACAGGGCGGCTTTAATCAGCCCCAGCATTTT	CASSLQGGFNQPQHF
TRBJ1-1	15	TRBV5-1	once	TRBD1	TGCGCCAGCAGCTTTACAGGGGGGTTGGGCACTGAAGCTTTCTTT	CASSFTGGLGTEAFF
TRBJ2-4	19	TRBV7-2	.	TRBD2	TGTGCCAGCAGATCACTAGCGGGAGGGGACCATCTAGCCAAAAACATTCAGTACTTC	CASRSLAGGDHLAKNIQYF
TRBJ1-2	17	TRBV28	.	TRBD1	TGTGCCAGCAGTCCCTCATCGACAGGGCAAGCTAACTATGGCTACACCTTC	CASSPSSTGQANYGYTF
TRBJ2-7	14	TRBV7-2	.	TRBD2	TGTGCCAGCAGCTTGGGACTAGCGGGAGTCGAGCAGTACTTC	CASSLGLAGVEQYF
TRBJ2-1	13	TRBV11-2	.	.	TGTGCCAGCAGCTTAACAGGAGATGGTGAGCAGTTCTTC	CASSLTGDGEQFF
TRBJ2-2	14	TRBV7-3	.	.	TGTGCCAGCAGCCCATCAGGGTCAGGCGGGGAGCTGTTTTTT	CASSPSGSGGELFF
TRBJ1-1	18	TRBV7-9	.	TRBD1	TGTGCCAGCAGCTTAGAACGGACAGGTGGATTTGGGAACACTGAAGCTTTCTTT	CASSLERTGGFGNTEAFF
TRBJ2-1	16	TRBV5-1	.	TRBD1	TGCGCCAGCAGCTTGATGGGACAGGGTATCCACAATGAGCAGTTCTTC	CASSLMGQGIHNEQFF
TRBJ1-1	12	TRBV29-1	.	.	TGCAGCGTTGGACAGATGAACACTGAAGCTTTCTTT	CSVGQMNTEAFF
TRBJ2-1	16	TRBV11-3	.	TRBD2	TGTGCCAGCAGCTTAGGGCCTAGCGGAAGTGGGAATGAGCAGTTCTTC	CASSLGPSGSGNEQFF
TRBJ2-7	14	TRBV7-6	.	TRBD1	TGTGCCAGCAGCCCCCCGGGACAGAAGTACGAGCAGTACTTC	CASSPPGQKYEQYF
TRBJ2-1	16	TRBV4-1	.	.	TGCGCCAGCAGCCAAGAGGCCGGGCCAACAGGCCATGAGCAGTTCTTC	CASSQEAGPTGHEQFF
TRBJ1-5	13	TRBV19	many	TRBD1	TGTGCTACGGCCGGGACAGGGGATCAGCCCCAGCATTTT	CATAGTGDQPQHF
TRBJ1-5	14	TRBV7-9	.	.	TGTGCCAGCAGCTTAGAAGGGGACAATCAGCCCCAGCATTTT	CASSLEGDNQPQHF
TRBJ2-1	17	TRBV28	.	TRBD2	TGTGCCAGCAGGTCTGTCCTGGAGCGGGAGGGCCCAAGTGAGCAGTTCTTC	CASRSVLEREGPSEQFF
TRBJ1-2	14	TRBV27	.	TRBD1	TGTGCCAGCAGTTTCTCCGGGACAGGCTATGGCTACACCTTC	CASSFSGTGYGYTF
TRBJ2-2	15	TRBV5-1	.	TRBD1	TGCGCCAGCAGCCGTGGACAGGTCGCCACCGGGGAGCTGTTTTTT	CASSRGQVATGELFF
TRBJ2-7	12	TRBV29-1	.	TRBD1	TGCAGCGTTAGGTCGGGACAGCCGGAGCAGTACTTC	CSVRSGQPEQYF
TRBJ1-1	13	TRBV30	.	.	TGTGCCTGGATGGGCAGGGGAAGGACTGAAGCTTTCTTT	CAWMGRGRTEAFF
TRBJ2-1	15	TRBV3-1/TRBV3-2	.	TRBD1	TGTGCCAGCAGCCGACAGGGATGGCCTCTCAATGAGCAGTTCTTC	CASSRQGWPLNEQFF
TRBJ1-5	15	TRBV21-1	once	.	TGTGCCAGCAGCATGGGGCCTGGGAGCAATCAGCCCCAGCATTTT	CASSMGPGSNQPQHF
TRBJ2-7	16	TRBV7-6	.	TRBD2	TGTGCCAGCAGCTTAGGGACTAGCGGAAACTCCTACGAGCAGTACTTC	CASSLGTSGNSYEQYF
TRBJ1-1	15	TRBV7-2	.	.	TGTGCCAGCAGCTTAGCGCGGAGACTTAACACTGAAGCTTTCTTT	CASSLARRLNTEAFF
TRBJ1-5	13	TRBV7-2	.	.	TGTGCCAGCAGTCCAGCGGGCAATCAGCCCCAGCATTTT	CASSPAGNQPQHF
TRBJ1-2	14	TRBV4-3	.	TRBD1	TGCGCCAGCAGCCCCGGACAGGGGGCAGGAGGCTACACCTTC	CASSPGQGAGGYTF
TRBJ2-1	16	TRBV5-1	.	TRBD1	TGCGCCAGCAGTTCGACTCCGGGACAGGGGTACAATGAGCAGTTCTTC	CASSSTPGQGYNEQFF
TRBJ1-6	15	TRBV5-1	.	.	TGCGCCAGCAAAAGTCCAGGGGACGTTAATTCACCCCTCCACTTT	CASKSPGDVNSPLHF
TRBJ1-1	14	TRBV11-2	few	.	TGTGCCAGCAGCGCTGGGCCCTATCAAGGTGAAGCTTTCTTT	CASSAGPYQGEAFF
TRBJ1-5	13	TRBV30	.	.	TGTGCCTGGAGCACCTGGGCAAATCAGCCCCAGCATTTT	CAWSTWANQPQHF
TRBJ2-1	15	TRBV27	.	TRBD2	TGTGCCAGCAAGATTCCGGGACTACCCTTGAATGAGCAGTTCTTC	CASKIPGLPLNEQFF
TRBJ2-7	12	TRBV6-5	.	.	TGTGCCAGCGTAGACTACCTGGGCGAGCAGTACTTC	CASVDYLGEQYF
TRBJ1-4	14	TRBV27	.	.	TGTGCCAGCAGTCCCGTGACTAGTAATGAAAAACTGTTTTTT	CASSPVTSNEKLFF
TRBJ1-2	14	TRBV6-6	.	TRBD1	TGTGCCAGCAGTGCAGAAACAGGGGCGGGCGGCTACACCTTC	CASSAETGAGGYTF
TRBJ2-5	11	TRBV27	.	TRBD1	TGTGCCAGCAGAAGTACAGGGGCCCAGTACTTC	CASRSTGAQYF
TRBJ1-1	13	TRBV4-3	.	.	TGCGCCAGCAGCCAAACAGGGAGCACTGAAGCTTTCTTT	CASSQTGSTEAFF
TRBJ1-5	16	TRBV7-9	.	.	TGTGCCAGCAGCTTAGTTGCCGGGGTAAGCAATCAGCCCCAGCATTTT	CASSLVAGVSNQPQHF
TRBJ1-2	14	TRBV2	.	.	TGTGCCAGCAGTGAGGGGGGGCGCTTCTATGGCTACACCTTC	CASSEGGRFYGYTF
TRBJ1-2	15	TRBV15	.	.	TGTGCCACCAGCATAACCCGGGACAACTACTATGGCTACACCTTC	CATSITRDNYYGYTF
TRBJ2-1	12	TRBV6-5	.	.	TGTGCCAGCAGGGAGGGCCGGAATGAGCAGTTCTTC	CASREGRNEQFF
TRBJ1-1	14	TRBV28	.	.	TGTGCCATCTCCCCCACCCACCTATACACTGAAGCTTTCTTT	CAISPTHLYTEAFF